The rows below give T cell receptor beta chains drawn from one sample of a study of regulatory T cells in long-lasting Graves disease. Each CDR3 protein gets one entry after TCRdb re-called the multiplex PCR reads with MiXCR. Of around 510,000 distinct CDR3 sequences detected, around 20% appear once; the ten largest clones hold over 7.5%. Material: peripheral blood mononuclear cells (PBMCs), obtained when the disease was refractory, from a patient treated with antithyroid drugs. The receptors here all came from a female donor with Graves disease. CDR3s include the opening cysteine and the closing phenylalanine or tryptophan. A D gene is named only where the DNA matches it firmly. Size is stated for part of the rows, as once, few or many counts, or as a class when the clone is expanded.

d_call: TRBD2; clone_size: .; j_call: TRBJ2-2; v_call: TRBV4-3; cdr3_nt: TGCGCCAGCAGCCAATCGATAGCGGGAGACACCGGGGAGCTGTTTTTT; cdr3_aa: CASSQSIAGDTGELFF
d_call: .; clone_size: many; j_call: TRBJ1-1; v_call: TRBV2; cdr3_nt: TGTGCCAGCAGGGTTTTTCAGCGAGACACTGAAGCTTTCTTT; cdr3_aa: CASRVFQRDTEAFF
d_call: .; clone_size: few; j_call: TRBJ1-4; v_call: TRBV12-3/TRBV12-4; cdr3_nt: TGTGCCAGCACCATCGGGGGCTCGGGGGAAAAACTGTTTTTT; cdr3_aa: CASTIGGSGEKLFF
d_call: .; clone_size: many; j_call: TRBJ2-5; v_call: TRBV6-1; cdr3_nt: TGTGCCAGCACCACCCTGCTGGGAACCCAGTACTTC; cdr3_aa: CASTTLLGTQYF
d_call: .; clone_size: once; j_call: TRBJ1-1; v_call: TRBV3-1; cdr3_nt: TGTGCCAGCAGCCCTGCCCCGGACAGCCCGACTGAAGCTTTCTTT; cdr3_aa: CASSPAPDSPTEAFF
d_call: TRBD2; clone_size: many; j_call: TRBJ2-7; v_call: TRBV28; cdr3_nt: TGTGCCAGCAGTTTACTGCTAGCGGGGTGGTACGAGCAGTACTTC; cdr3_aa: CASSLLLAGWYEQYF
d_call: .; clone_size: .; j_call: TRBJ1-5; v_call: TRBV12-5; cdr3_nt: TGTGCTAGTGGTTTCATTTTCCGGGCCCAGAAGGAGCAGCCCCAGCATTTT; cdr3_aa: CASGFIFRAQKEQPQHF
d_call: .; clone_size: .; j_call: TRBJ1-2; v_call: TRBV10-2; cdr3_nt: TGCGCCAGCTCGGAGGGGGGTGGCTATGGCTACACCTTC; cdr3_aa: CASSEGGGYGYTF
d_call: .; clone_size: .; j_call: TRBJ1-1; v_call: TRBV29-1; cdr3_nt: TGCAGCGCTAAGGAGGGCCAGAACACTGAAGCTTTCTTT; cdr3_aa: CSAKEGQNTEAFF
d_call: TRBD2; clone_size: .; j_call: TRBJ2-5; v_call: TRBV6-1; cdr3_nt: TGTGCCAGCAGCTCCGGGACTAGCGGGAGTCTGTGGGAGACCCAGTACTTC; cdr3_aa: CASSSGTSGSLWETQYF
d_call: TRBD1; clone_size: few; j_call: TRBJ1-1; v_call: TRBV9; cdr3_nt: TGTGCCAGCAGCTTAACAGGGGAAAAGGCGGGTACTGAAGCTTTCTTT; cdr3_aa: CASSLTGEKAGTEAFF
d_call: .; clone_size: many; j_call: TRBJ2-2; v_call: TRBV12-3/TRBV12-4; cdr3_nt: TGTGCCAGCACCTTGGACCACCGTACCGGGGAGCTGTTTTTT; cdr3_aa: CASTLDHRTGELFF
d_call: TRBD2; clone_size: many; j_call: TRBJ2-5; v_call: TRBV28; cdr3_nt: TGTGCCAGCAGTTTAAGTCCCCTGGGACTAGCGGGGGACAGCGAGACCCAGTACTTC; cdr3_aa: CASSLSPLGLAGDSETQYF
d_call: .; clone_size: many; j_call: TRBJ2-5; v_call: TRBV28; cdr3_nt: TGTGCCAGCAGTTTAGTGACGGGACGAGAAGAGACCCAGTACTTC; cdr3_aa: CASSLVTGREETQYF
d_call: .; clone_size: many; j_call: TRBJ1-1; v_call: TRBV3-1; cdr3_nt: TGTGCCAGCAGCCCGGGGTTCGGCGCTGAAGCTTTCTTT; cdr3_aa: CASSPGFGAEAFF
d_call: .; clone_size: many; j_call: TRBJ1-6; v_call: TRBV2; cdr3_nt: TGTGCCAGCAGGACTTGGGGGCGGAGCTCCTATAATTCACCCCTCCACTTT; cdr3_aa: CASRTWGRSSYNSPLHF
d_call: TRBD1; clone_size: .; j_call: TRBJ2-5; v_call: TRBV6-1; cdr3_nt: TGTGCCGGCAGTGATAGGGACAGGGTACACGGGACCCAGTACTTC; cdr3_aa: CAGSDRDRVHGTQYF
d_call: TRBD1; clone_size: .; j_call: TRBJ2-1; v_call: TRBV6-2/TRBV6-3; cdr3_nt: TGTGCCAGCAGTTTTCGGACAGGGTGGAATGAGCAGTTCTTC; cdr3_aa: CASSFRTGWNEQFF
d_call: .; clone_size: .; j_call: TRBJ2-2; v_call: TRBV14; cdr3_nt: TGTGCCAGCAGCCCCCTGCTGGCTGGGGAGCTGTTTTTT; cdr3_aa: CASSPLLAGELFF
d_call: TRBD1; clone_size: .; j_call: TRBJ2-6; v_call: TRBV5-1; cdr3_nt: TGCGCCAGCAGCCACCCGGGACAGGGGGCCAACGTCCTGACTTTC; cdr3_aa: CASSHPGQGANVLTF
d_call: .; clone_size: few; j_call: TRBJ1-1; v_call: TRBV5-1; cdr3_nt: TGCGCCAGCAGCTCGGTGACCGAAAACACTGAAGCTTTCTTT; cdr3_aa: CASSSVTENTEAFF
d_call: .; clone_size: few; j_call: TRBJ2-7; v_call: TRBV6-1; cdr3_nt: TGTGCCAGCAGTATGACAGCCTACGAGCAGTACTTC; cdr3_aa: CASSMTAYEQYF
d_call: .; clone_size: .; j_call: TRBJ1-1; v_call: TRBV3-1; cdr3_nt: TGTGCCAGCAGCCACGGGGGGAGGAACGCTGAAGCTTTCTTT; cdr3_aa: CASSHGGRNAEAFF
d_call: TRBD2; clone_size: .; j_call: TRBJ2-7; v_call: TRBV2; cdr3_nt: TGTGCCAGCAACGCGGGAGGCCCCTACGAGCAGTACTTC; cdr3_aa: CASNAGGPYEQYF
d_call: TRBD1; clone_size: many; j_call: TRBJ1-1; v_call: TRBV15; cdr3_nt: TGTGCCACCAGCCTGACAGGGGCGATGACTGAAGCTTTCTTT; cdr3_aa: CATSLTGAMTEAFF
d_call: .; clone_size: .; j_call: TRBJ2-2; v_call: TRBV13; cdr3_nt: TGTGCCAGCAGCTACGGACCAGCCCGGAACACCGGGGAGCTGTTTTTT; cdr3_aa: CASSYGPARNTGELFF
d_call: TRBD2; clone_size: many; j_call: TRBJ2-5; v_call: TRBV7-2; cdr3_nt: TGTGCCAGCAGCTTCGGCGGGACTAGCGATGAGACCCAGTACTTC; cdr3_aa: CASSFGGTSDETQYF
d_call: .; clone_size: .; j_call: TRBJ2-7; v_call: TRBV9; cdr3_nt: TGTGCCAGCGGCCCCGCCGCCCGAACCTACGAGCAGTACTTC; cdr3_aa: CASGPAARTYEQYF
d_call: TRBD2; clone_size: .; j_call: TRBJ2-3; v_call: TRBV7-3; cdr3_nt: TGTGCCAGCAGCTTAATTTCTAGCGGGAGCACAGATACGCAGTATTTT; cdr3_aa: CASSLISSGSTDTQYF
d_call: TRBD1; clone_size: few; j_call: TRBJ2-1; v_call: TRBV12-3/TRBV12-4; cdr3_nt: TGTGCCAGCAGACAGGGACAGGACGCACGCAGCTCCTACAATGAGCAGTTCTTC; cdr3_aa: CASRQGQDARSSYNEQFF
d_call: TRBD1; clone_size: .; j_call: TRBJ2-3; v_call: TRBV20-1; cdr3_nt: TGCAGTGCCAAAGTGGGACAGATATTCACAGATACGCAGTATTTT; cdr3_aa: CSAKVGQIFTDTQYF
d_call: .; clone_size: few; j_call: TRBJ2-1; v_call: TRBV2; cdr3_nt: TGTGCCAGCAGTGAAAATGAGCAGTTCTTC; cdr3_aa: CASSENEQFF
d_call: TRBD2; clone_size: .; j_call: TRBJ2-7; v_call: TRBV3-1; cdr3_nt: TGTGCCAGCAGCTGGAGCGGGAGGCCCTACGAGCAGTACTTC; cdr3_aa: CASSWSGRPYEQYF
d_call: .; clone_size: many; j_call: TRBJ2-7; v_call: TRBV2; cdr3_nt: TGTGCCAGCAGACTCGTCTCCTACGAGCAGTACTTC; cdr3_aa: CASRLVSYEQYF
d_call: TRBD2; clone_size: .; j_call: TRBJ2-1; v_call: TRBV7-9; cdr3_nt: TGTGCCAGCAGCCAACTACCCCGGACTAGCGCTTCCAATGAGCAGTTCTTC; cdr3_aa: CASSQLPRTSASNEQFF
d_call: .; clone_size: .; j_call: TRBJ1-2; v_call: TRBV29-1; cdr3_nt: TGCAGCGCTGAAGGTCTCCGGGGCTACACCTTC; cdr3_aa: CSAEGLRGYTF
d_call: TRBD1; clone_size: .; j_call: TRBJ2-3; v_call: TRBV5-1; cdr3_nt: TGCGCCAGCAGCATGACAGGGTGGACAGATACGCAGTATTTT; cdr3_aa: CASSMTGWTDTQYF
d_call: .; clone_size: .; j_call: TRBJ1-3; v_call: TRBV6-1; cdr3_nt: TGTGCCAGCAGTCGTGATGGAAACACCATATATTTT; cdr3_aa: CASSRDGNTIYF
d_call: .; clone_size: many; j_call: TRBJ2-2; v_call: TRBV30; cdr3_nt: TGTGCCTGGAGTGTGACGGCGGGAACCGGGGAGCTGTTTTTT; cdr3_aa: CAWSVTAGTGELFF
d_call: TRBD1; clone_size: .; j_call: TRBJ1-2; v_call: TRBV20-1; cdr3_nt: TGCAGTGCCCCGGGACAGGGAACCTATGGCTACACCTTC; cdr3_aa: CSAPGQGTYGYTF
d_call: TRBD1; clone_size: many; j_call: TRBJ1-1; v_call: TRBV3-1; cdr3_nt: TGTGCCAGCAGCCAGACAGGGCCAGCTTTCTTT; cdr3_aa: CASSQTGPAFF
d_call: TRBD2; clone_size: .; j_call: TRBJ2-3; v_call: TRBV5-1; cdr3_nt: TGCGCCAGCAGGCGACTAGCTCCCACTAGCACAGATACGCAGTATTTT; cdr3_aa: CASRRLAPTSTDTQYF
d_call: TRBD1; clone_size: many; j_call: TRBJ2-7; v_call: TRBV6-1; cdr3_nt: TGTGCCACCCAGAGGCAGGGGGCTATCTACGAGCAGTACTTC; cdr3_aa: CATQRQGAIYEQYF
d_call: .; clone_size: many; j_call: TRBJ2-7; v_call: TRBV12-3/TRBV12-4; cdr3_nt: TGTGCCAGCACCCCCAGGCTCTTGAGTACCGAGCAGTACTTC; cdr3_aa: CASTPRLLSTEQYF
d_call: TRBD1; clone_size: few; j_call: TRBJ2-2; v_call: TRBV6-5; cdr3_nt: TGTGCCAGCAGTTCCCTACAGGGGGCCGGCGGGGAGCTGTTTTTT; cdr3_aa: CASSSLQGAGGELFF
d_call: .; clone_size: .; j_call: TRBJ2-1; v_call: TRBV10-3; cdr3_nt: TGTGCCAGCAGTGGCTCCAGGGTATTCGATGAGCAGTTCTTC; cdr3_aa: CASSGSRVFDEQFF
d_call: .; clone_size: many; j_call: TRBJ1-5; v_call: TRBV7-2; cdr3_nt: TGTGCCAGCAGCCTCACAGGGCCCTTCAATCAGCCCCAGCATTTT; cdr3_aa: CASSLTGPFNQPQHF
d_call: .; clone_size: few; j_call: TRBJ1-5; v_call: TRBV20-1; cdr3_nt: TGCAGTGCTAAACACGCGCGACCTGGGGATCAGCCCCAGCATTTT; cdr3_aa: CSAKHARPGDQPQHF
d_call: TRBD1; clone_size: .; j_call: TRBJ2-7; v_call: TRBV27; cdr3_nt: TGTGCCAGCAGTTTATCTCTAACCGGGACAGGGGCATACGAGCAGTACTTC; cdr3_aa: CASSLSLTGTGAYEQYF
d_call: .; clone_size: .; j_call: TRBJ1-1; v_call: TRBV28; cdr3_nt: TGTGGGCTAAGATCGGGGGGCACTGAAGCTTTCTTT; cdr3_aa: CGLRSGGTEAFF
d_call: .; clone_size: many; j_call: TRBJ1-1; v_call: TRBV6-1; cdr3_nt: TGTGCCAGCACTCAGGACAGCTCAGAAGCTTTCTTT; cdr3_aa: CASTQDSSEAFF
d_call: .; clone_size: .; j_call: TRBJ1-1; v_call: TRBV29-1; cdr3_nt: TGCAGCCTCCGGACCCCGAGTACTGAAGCTTTCTTT; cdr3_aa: CSLRTPSTEAFF
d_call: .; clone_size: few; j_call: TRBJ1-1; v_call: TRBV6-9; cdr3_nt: TGTGCCAGCAGTTATGGAACAAAGAACACTGAAGCTTTCTTT; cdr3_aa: CASSYGTKNTEAFF
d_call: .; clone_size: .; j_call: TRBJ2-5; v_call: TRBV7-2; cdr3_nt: TGTGCCAGCAGTTTATCCGGGACGCAAGAGACCCAGTACTTC; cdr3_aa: CASSLSGTQETQYF
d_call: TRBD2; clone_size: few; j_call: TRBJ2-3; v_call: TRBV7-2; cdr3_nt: TGTGCCAGCAGCTTCATCCCGGGACTAGCGGACACAGATACGCAGTATTTT; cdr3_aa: CASSFIPGLADTDTQYF